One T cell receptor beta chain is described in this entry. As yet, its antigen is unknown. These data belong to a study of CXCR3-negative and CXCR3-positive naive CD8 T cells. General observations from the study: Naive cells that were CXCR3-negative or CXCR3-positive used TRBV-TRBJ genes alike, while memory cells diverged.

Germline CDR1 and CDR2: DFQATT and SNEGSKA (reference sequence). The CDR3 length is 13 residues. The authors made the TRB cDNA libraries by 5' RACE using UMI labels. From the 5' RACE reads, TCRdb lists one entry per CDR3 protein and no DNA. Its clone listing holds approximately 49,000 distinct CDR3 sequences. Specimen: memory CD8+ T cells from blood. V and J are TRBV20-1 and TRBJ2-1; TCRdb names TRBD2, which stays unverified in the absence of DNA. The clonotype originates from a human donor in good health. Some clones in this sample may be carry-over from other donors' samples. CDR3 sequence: CSALEEGWGEQFF.